This T cell receptor (beta chain) was observed in a study of CD8 T cells in Susac syndrome. Controls matched for age and sex were healthy donors. CDR1 and CDR2 from the germline V gene are SEHNR and FQNEAQ (reference sequence). The CDR3 is 17 amino acids. V lost 4 bases and J lost 0; bases outside the gene matches: 9. It was with random hexamers that roughly 0.5 to 1 ug RNA was reverse transcribed. TCRdb used MiXCR to reprocess the immunoSEQ multiplex PCR reads, holding one entry per CDR3 protein. The sample yields roughly 80,000 distinct CDR3 sequences, about 94% seen once. The sample taken for sequencing was CD8+ T cells from PBMCs. The sequence came from a human donor in good health. This chain links TRBV7-9 with TRBJ2-1, with 7 bases that match TRBD1. CDR3 amino acids: CASSSDKGASSYNEQFF. The CDR3 DNA follows: TGTGCCAGCAGCTCGGACAAGGGGGCGAGCTCCTACAATGAGCAGTTCTTC.